This T cell receptor (beta chain) was identified in a study of OX40 agonist ivuxolimab in advanced cancers. TCRdb's copy holds only in-frame clones and misses some; the assay was immunoSEQ multiplex PCR. The sample contains approximately 80,000 clones, roughly 89% of which appear only once. The CDR3 has 12 residues. CDR1 is MDHEN and CDR2 is SYDVKM in the germline V gene. The V end was cut by 3 bases, the J end by 4 bases, with 6 bases between. Sequenced here: CD4+ or CD8+ T cells sorted from blood, sampled in a trial of the OX40 agonist ivuxolimab. This chain links TRBV28 with TRBJ1-2, with D unresolved. This receptor was taken from an adult with an advanced solid tumor such as melanoma, head and neck, liver or kidney cancer. CDR3 in DNA: TGTGCCAGCAGTTTTCCGATCTATGGCTACACCTTC. It encodes CASSFPIYGYTF.